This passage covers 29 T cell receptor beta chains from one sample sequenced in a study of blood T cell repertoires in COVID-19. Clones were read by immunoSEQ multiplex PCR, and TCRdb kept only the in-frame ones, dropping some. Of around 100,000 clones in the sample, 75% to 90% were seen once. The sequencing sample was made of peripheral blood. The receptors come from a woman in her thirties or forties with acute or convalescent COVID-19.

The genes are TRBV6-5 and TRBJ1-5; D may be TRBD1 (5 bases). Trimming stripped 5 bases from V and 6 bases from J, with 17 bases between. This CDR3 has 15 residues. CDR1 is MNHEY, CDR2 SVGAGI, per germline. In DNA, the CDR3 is TGTGCCAGCAGTCCCAGGGAACCGGGTAGTCAGCCCCAGCATTTT. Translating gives CASSPREPGSQPQHF.

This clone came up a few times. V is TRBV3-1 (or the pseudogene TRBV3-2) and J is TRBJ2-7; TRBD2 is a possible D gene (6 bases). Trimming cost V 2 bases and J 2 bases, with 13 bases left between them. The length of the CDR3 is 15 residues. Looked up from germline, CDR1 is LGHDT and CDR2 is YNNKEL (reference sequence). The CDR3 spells CASSQPWAGTYEQYF. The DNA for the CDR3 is TGTGCCAGCAGCCAACCATGGGCGGGGACCTACGAGCAGTACTTC.

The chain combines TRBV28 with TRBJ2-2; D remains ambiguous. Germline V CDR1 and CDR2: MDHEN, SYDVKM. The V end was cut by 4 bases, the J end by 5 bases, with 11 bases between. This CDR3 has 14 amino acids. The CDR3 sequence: CASSSARVTGELFF. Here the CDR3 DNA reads TGTGCCAGCAGTTCGGCCCGGGTGACCGGGGAGCTGTTTTTT.

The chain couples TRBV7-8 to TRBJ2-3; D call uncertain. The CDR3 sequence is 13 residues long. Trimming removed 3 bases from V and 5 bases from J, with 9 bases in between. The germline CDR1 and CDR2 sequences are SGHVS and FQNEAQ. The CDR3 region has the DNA TGTGCCAGCAGCTTCTCTTGGCAAGATACGCAGTATTTT. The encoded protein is CASSFSWQDTQYF. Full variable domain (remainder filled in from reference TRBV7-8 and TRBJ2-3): GAGVSQSPRYKVAKRGQDVALRCDPISGHVSLFWYQQALGQGPEFLTYFQNEAQLDKSGLPSDRFFAERPEGSVSTLKIQRTQQEDSAVYLCASSFSWQDTQYFGPGTRLTVL.

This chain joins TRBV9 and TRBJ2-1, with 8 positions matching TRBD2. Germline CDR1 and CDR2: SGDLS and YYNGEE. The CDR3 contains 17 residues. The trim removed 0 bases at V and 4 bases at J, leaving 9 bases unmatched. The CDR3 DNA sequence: TGTGCCAGCAGCGTAGAATCAGCGGGGGCTCCGTACAATGAGCAGTTCTTC. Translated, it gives CASSVESAGAPYNEQFF.

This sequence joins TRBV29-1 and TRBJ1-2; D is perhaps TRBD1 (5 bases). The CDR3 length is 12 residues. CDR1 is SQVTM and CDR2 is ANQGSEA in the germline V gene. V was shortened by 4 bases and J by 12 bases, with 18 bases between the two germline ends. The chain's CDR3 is CSVGEPTERDTF. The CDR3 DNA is TGCAGCGTTGGGGAACCGACAGAGAGAGACACCTTC.

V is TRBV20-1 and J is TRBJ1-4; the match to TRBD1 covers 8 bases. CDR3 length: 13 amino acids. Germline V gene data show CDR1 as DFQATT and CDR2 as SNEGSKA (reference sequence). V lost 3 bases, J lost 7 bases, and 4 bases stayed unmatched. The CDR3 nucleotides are TGCAGTGCTAGTGCCAGGGGGCTTGAAAAACTGTTTTTT. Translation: CSASARGLEKLFF.

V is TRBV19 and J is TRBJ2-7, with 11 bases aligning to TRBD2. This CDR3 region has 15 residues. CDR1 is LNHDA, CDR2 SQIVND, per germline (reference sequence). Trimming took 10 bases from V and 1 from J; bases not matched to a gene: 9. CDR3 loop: CATRPGLAVSYEQYF. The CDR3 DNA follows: TGTGCCACCAGACCGGGACTAGCGGTATCCTACGAGCAGTACTTC.

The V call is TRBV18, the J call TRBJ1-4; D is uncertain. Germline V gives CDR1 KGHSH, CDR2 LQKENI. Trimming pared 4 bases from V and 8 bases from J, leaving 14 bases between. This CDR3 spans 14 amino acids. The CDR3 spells CASSLESIGEKLFF. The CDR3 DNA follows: TGTGCCAGCTCACTAGAAAGTATCGGGGAAAAACTGTTTTTT.

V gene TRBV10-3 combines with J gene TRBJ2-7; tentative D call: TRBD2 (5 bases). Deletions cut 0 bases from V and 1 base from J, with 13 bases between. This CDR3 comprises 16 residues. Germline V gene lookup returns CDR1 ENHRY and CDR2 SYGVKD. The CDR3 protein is CAISESSGFTSYEQYF. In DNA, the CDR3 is TGTGCCATCAGTGAGTCGTCGGGGTTCACTTCCTACGAGCAGTACTTC.

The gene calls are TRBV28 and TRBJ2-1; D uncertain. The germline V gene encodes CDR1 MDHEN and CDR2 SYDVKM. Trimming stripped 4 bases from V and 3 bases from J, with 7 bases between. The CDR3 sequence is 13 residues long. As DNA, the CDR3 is TGTGCCAGCAGTTCACAATTCTACAATGAGCAGTTCTTC. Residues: CASSSQFYNEQFF.

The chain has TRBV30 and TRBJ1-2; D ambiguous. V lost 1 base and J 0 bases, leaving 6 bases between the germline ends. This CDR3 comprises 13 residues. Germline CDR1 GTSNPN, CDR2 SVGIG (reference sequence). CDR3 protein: CAWSATSNYGYTF. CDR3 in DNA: TGTGCCTGGAGTGCCACATCTAACTATGGCTACACCTTC.

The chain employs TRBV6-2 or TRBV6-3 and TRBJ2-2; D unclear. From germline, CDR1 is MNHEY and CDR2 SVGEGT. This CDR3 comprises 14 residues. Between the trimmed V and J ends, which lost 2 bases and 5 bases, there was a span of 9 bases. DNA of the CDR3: TGTGCCAGCAGTTACCCCCTCAGAACCGGGGAGCTGTTTTTT. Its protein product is CASSYPLRTGELFF.

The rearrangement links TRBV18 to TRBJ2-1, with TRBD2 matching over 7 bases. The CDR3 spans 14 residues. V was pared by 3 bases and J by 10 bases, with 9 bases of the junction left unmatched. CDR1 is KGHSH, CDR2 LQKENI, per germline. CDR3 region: CASSPIGRVGEQFF. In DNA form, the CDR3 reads TGTGCCAGCTCACCCATTGGGAGGGTTGGAGAGCAGTTCTTC.

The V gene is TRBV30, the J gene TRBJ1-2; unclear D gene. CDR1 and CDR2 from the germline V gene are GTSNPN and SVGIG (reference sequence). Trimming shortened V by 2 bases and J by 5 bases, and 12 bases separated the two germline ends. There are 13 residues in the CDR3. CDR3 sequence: CAWSTSGLYGYTF. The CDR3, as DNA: TGTGCCTGGAGTACATCCGGACTTTATGGCTACACCTTC.

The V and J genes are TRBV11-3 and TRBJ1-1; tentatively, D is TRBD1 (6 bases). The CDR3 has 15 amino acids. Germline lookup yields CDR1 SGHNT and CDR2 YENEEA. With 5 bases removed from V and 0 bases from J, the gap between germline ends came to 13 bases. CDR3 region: CASSLDGTMNTEAFF. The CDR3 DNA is TGTGCCAGCAGCCTCGACGGGACAATGAACACTGAAGCTTTCTTT.

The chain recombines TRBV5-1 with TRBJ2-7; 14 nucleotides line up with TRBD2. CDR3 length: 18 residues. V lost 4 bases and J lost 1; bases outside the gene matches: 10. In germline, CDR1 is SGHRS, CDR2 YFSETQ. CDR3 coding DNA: TGCGCCAGCAGCCGTTCGACTAGCGGGGGGGCCTTGTCCTACGAGCAGTACTTC. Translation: CASSRSTSGGALSYEQYF.

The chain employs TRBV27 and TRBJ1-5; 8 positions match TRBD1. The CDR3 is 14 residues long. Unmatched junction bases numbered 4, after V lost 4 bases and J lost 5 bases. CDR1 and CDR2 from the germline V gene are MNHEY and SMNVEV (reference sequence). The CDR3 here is CASSWTGLDQPQHF. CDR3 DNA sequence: TGTGCCAGCAGTTGGACAGGGTTAGATCAGCCCCAGCATTTT.

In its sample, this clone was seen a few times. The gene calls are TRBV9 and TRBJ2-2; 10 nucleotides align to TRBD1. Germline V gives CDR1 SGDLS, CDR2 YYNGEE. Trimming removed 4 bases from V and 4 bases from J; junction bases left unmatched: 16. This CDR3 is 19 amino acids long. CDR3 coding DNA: TGTGCCAGCAGCCCCCGGACAGGGGGGGGGAAAGCGGGCACCGGGGAGCTGTTTTTT. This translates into CASSPRTGGGKAGTGELFF.

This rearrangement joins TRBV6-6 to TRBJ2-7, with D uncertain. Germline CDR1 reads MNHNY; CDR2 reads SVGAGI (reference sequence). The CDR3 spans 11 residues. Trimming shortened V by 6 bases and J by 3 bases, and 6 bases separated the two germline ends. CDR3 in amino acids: CASSLYYEQYF. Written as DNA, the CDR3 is TGTGCCAGCAGCTTATACTACGAGCAGTACTTC.

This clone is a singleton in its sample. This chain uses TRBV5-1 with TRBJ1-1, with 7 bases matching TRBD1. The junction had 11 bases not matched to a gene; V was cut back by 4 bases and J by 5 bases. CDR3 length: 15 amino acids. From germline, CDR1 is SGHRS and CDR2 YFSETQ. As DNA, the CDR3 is TGCGCCAGCAGCCCTCGACAGGGATCGAGTACTGAAGCTTTCTTT. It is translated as CASSPRQGSSTEAFF.

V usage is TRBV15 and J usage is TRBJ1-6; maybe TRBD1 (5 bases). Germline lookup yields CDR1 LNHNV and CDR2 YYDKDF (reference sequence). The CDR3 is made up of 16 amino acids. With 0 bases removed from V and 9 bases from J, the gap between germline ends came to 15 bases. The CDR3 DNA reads TGTGCCACCAGCAGAGATACGCAGGGCAGTCTTTCACCCCTCCACTTT. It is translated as CATSRDTQGSLSPLHF.

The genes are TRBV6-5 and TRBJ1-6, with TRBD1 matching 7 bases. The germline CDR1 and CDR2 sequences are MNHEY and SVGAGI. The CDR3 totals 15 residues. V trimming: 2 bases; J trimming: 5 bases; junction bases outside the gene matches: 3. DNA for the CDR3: TGTGCCAGCAGTTACCTGGGACAGAATAATTCACCCCTCCACTTT. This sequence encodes CASSYLGQNNSPLHF.

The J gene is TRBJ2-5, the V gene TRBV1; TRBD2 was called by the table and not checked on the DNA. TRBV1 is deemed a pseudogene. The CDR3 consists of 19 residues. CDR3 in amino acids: CTSSQVHGGAGVVGETQYF. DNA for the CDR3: TGCACCAGCAGCCAAGTGCACGGGGGGGCCGGGGTAGTAGGAGAGACCCAGTACTTC.

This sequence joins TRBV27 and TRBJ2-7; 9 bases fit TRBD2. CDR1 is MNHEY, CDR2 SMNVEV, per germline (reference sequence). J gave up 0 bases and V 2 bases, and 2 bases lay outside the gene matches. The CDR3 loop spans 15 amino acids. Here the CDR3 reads CASSLGGGASYEQYF. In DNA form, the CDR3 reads TGTGCCAGCAGTTTAGGCGGGGGGGCCTCCTACGAGCAGTACTTC.

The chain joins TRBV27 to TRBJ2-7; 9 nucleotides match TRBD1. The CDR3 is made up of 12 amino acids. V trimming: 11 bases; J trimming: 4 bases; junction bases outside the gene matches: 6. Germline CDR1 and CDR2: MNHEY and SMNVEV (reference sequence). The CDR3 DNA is TGTGCCGCAAGGACAGGGGAATACGAGCAGTACTTC. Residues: CAARTGEYEQYF.

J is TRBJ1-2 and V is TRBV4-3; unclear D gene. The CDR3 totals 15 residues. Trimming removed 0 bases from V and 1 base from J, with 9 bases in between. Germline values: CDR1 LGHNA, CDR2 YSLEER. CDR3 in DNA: TGCGCCAGCAGCCAAGAATTTGTTAATAACTATGGCTACACCTTC. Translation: CASSQEFVNNYGYTF.

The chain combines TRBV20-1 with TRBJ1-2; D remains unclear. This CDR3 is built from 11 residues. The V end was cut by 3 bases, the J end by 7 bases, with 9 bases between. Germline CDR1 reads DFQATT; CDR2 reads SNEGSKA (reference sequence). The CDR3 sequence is CSASSGSGYTF. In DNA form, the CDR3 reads TGCAGTGCTAGTTCGGGGTCTGGCTACACCTTC.

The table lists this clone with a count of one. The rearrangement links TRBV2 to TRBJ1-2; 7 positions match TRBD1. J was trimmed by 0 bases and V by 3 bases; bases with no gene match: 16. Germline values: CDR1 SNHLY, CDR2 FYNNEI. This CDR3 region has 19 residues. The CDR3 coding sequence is TGTGCCAGCAGTGACACCCATGAGGAACAGGGGTTGCCTAACTATGGCTACACCTTC. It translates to CASSDTHEEQGLPNYGYTF.